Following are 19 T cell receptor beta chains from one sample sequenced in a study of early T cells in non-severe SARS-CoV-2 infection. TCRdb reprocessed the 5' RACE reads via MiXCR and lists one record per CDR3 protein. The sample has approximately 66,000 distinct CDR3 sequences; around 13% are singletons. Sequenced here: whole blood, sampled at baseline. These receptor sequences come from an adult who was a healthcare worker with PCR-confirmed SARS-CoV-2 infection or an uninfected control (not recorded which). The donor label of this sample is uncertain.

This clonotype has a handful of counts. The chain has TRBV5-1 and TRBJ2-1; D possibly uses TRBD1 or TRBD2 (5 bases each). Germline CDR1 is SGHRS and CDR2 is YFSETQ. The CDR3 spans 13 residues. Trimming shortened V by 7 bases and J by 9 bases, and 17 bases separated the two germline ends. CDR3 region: CASGSGTPGEQFF. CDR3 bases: TGCGCCAGCGGCTCCGGGACCCCTGGTGAGCAGTTCTTC. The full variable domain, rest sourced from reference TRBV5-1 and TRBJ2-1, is KAGVTQTPRYLIKTRGQQVTLSCSPISGHRSVSWYQQTPGQGLQFLFEYFSETQRNKGNFPGRFSGRQFSNSRSEMNVSTLELGDSALYLCASGSGTPGEQFFGPGTRLTVL.

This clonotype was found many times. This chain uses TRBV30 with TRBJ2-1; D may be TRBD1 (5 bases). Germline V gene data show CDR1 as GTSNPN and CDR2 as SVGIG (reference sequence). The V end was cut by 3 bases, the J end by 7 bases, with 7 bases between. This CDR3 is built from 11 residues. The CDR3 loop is CAWSPGNEQFF. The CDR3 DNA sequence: TGTGCCTGGAGCCCAGGGAATGAGCAGTTCTTC.

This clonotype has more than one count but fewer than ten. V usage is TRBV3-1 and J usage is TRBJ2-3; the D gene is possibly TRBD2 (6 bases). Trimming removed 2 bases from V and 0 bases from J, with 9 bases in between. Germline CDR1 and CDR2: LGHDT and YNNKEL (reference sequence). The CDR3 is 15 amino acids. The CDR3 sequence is CASSQRRVSTDTQYF. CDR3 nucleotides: TGTGCCAGCAGCCAAAGGAGGGTTAGCACAGATACGCAGTATTTT.

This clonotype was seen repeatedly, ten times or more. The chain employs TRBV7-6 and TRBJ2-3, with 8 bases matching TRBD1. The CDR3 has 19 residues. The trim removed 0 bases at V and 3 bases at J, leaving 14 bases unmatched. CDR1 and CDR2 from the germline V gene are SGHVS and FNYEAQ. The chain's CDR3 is CASSLAEGTGQGWTDTQYF. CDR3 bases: TGTGCCAGCAGCTTAGCAGAGGGGACAGGTCAGGGTTGGACAGATACGCAGTATTTT.

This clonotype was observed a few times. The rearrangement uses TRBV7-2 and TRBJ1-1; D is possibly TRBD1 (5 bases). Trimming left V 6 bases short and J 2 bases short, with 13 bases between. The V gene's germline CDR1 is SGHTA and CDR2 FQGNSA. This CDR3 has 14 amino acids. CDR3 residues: CASRPSQGNTEAFF. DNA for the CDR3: TGTGCCAGCAGACCGTCTCAGGGAAACACTGAAGCTTTCTTT.

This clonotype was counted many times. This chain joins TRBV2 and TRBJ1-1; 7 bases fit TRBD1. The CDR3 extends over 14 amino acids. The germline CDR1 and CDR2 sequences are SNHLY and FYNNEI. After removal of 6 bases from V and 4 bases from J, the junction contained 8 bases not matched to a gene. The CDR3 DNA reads TGTGCCAGCAGCACCGGGACAGTTGCCACTGAAGCTTTCTTT. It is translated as CASSTGTVATEAFF.

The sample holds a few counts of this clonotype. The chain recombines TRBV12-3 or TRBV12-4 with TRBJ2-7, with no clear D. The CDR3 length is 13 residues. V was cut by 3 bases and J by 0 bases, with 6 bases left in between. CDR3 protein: CASSLGFSYEQYV. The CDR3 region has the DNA TGTGCCAGCAGTTTGGGGTTCTCCTACGAGCAGTACGTC.

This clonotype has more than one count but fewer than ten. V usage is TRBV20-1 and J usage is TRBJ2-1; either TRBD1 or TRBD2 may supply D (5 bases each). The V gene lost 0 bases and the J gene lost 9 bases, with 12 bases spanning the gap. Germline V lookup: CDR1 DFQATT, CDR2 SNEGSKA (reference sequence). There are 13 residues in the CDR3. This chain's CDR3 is CSARDNSGTEQFF. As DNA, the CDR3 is TGCAGTGCTAGAGATAATTCCGGGACTGAGCAGTTCTTC.

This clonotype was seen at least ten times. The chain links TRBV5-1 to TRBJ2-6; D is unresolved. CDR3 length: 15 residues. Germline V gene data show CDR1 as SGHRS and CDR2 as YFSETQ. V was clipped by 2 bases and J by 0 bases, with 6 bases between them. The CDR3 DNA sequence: TGCGCCAGCAGCTTTTCACTCTCTGGGGCCAACGTCCTGACTTTC. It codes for CASSFSLSGANVLTF.

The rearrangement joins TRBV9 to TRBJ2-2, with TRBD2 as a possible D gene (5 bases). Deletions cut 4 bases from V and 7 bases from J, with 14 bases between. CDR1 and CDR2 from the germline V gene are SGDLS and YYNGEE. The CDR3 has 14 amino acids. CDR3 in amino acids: CASSKTTRGGELFF. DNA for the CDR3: TGTGCCAGCAGCAAGACCACCCGGGGCGGGGAGCTGTTTTTT.

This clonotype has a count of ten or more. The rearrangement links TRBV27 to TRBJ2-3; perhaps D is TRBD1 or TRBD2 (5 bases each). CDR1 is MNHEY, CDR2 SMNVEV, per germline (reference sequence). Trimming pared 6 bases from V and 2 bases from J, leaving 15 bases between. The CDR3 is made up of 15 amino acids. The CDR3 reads CASSPRDGVTDTQYF. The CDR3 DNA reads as TGTGCCAGCAGCCCCAGGGACGGAGTCACAGATACGCAGTATTTT.

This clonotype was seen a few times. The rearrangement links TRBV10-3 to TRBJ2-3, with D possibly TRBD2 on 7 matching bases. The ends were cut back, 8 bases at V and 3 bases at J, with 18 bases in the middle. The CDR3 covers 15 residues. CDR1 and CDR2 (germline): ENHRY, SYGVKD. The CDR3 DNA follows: TGTGCCATCGCGGCGGGGGCCCTTCAAACAGATACGCAGTATTTT. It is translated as CAIAAGALQTDTQYF.

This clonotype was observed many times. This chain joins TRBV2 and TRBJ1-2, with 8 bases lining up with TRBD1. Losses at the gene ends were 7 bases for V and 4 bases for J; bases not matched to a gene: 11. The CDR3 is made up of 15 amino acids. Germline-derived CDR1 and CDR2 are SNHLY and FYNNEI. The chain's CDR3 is CASTILKTGGYGYTF. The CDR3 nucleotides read TGTGCCAGCACCATTCTCAAAACAGGGGGCTATGGCTACACCTTC.

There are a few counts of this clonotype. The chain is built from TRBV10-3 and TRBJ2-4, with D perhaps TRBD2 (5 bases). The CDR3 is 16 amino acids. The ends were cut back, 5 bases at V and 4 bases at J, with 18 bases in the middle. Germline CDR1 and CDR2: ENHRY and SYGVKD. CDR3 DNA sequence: TGTGCCATCAGTCCACAACCCGGGAACCAGAAAAACATTCAGTACTTC. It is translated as CAISPQPGNQKNIQYF.

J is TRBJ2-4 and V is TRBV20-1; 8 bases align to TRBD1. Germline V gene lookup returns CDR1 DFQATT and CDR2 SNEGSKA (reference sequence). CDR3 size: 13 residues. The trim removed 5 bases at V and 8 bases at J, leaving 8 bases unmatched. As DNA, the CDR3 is TGCAGTGCTTCTACAGGGGGAGGATACATTCAGTACTTC. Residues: CSASTGGGYIQYF.

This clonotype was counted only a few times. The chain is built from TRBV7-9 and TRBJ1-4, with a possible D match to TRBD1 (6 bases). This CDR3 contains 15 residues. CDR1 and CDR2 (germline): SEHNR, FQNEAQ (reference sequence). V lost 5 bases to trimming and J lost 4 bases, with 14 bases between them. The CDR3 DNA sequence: TGTGCCAGCAGCGTACAGGGAACCGATAATGAAAAACTGTTTTTT. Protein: CASSVQGTDNEKLFF.

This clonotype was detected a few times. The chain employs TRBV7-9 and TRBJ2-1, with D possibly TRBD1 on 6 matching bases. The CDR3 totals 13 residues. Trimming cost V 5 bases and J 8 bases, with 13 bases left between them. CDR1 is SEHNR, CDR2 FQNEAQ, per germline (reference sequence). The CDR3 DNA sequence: TGTGCCAGCAGCCTTACAGGGCTACATGAGCAGTTCTTC. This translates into CASSLTGLHEQFF.

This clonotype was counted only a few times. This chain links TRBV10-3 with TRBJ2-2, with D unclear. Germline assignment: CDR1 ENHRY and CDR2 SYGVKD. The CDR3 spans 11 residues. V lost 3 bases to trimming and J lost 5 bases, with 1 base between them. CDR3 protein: CAISETGELFF. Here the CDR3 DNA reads TGTGCCATCAGTGAAACCGGGGAGCTGTTTTTT.

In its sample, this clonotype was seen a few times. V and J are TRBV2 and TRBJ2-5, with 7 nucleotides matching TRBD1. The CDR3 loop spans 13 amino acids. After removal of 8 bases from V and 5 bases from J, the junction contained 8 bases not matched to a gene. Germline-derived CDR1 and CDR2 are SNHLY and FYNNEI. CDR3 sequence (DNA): TGTGCCAGCGAACCAGGGGGTAGGGAGACCCAGTACTTC. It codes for CASEPGGRETQYF.